This T cell receptor (beta chain) derives from a study of post-analysis software for immune sequencing data. At the level of the study: Recorded disease courses covered relapsing-remitting, secondary progressive and progressive-relapsing multiple sclerosis. Some patients had no subtype annotation.

CDR1 and CDR2 (germline): SQVTM, ANQGSEA. The CDR3 is 13 residues long. V was shortened by 1 base and J by 10 bases, with 16 bases between the two germline ends. A note on this clonotype: Antigen unknown.

General study points: The five TRBV segments detected at higher frequency in patients than in controls included TRBV5-6, TRBV5-1 and TRBV20-1. The study found significantly lower normalized Chao1 diversity in multiple sclerosis patients than in controls.

The TCR beta cDNA libraries carried unique molecular identifiers. MiXCR, run by TCRdb on the PCR reads, gives a single entry per CDR3 protein. The data contain hundreds of thousands of distinct CDR3 sequences, roughly three fifths of them singletons. This clonotype originated in a girl aged 2 to 10 with multiple sclerosis. The chain links TRBV29-1 to TRBJ1-1; the D gene is possibly TRBD1 (5 bases). The sample consisted of blood. The CDR3, as DNA: TGCAGCGTTGAAGGGGTAGGGGAGAAAGGAGCTTTCTTT. Amino acids: CSVEGVGEKGAFF.